What follows are 19 T cell receptor beta chains derived from one specimen sequenced in a study of blood T cell repertoires in COVID-19. The method was immunoSEQ multiplex PCR; TCRdb's version includes in-frame clones alone and lacks a portion of them. The sample carries about 250,000 clones, 86% recorded once. Source material: peripheral blood. The origin of the receptors is a woman at least 80 years old with COVID-19, enrolled during active disease.

V and J are TRBV27 and TRBJ1-5; 7 bases match TRBD1. V trimming: 5 bases; J trimming: 4 bases; junction bases outside the gene matches: 8. The CDR3 sequence is 15 residues long. CDR1 and CDR2 from the germline V gene are MNHEY and SMNVEV (reference sequence). CDR3 protein: CASSPLGQRNQPQHF. CDR3 nucleotides: TGTGCCAGCAGTCCCCTGGGACAGAGGAATCAGCCCCAGCATTTT.

Note on this clone: This same CDR3 is encoded by further DNA sequences in the sample. This chain connects TRBV3-1 (or the pseudogene TRBV3-2) to TRBJ1-3, with D possibly TRBD1 on 5 matching bases. The CDR3 is made up of 13 amino acids. From germline, CDR1 is LGHDT and CDR2 YNNKEL (reference sequence). V was pared by 1 base and J by 4 bases, with 5 bases between. The CDR3 sequence: CASSQGTGNTIYF. The CDR3 DNA reads as TGTGCCAGCAGCCAAGGGACAGGAAACACCATATATTTT.

The rearrangement joins TRBV5-6 to TRBJ1-6; weak D call: TRBD1 (6 bases). Deletions cut 5 bases from V and 6 bases from J, with 15 bases between. In germline, CDR1 is SGHDT, CDR2 YYEEEE. This CDR3 is 15 amino acids long. The CDR3 DNA reads TGTGCCAGCAGAAATGGACAGACTTTTAATTCACCCCTCCACTTT. Its protein is CASRNGQTFNSPLHF.

The V call is TRBV7-9, the J call TRBJ2-5; D may be TRBD1 (5 bases). The CDR3 covers 16 residues. Germline V gene data show CDR1 as SEHNR and CDR2 as FQNEAQ (reference sequence). V was pared by 1 base and J by 3 bases, with 15 bases between. CDR3 coding DNA: TGTGCCAGCAGCTTAGGGGTAGGGGAACAGAAAGAGACCCAGTACTTC. It encodes CASSLGVGEQKETQYF.

This rearrangement joins TRBV2 to TRBJ1-6; D might be TRBD1 (5 bases). The germline CDR1 and CDR2 sequences are SNHLY and FYNNEI. CDR3 size: 14 residues. V was shortened by 4 bases and J by 3 bases, with 7 bases between the two germline ends. Written as DNA, the CDR3 is TGTGCCAGCAGTGCTGACAGCTATAATTCACCCCTCCACTTT. Protein product: CASSADSYNSPLHF.

V usage is TRBV7-9 and J usage is TRBJ2-5, with D maybe TRBD1 (5 bases). The CDR3 is 13 residues long. Germline assignment: CDR1 SEHNR and CDR2 FQNEAQ (reference sequence). Trimming pared 5 bases from V and 3 bases from J, leaving 10 bases between. CDR3 protein: CASSGAVKETQYF. In DNA, the CDR3 is TGTGCCAGCAGCGGGGCGGTTAAAGAGACCCAGTACTTC.

V gene TRBV12-3 or TRBV12-4 combines with J gene TRBJ2-3; D gene ambiguous. This CDR3 spans 11 amino acids. The germline V and J ends were trimmed by 2 bases and 6 bases, with 3 bases remaining between them. The CDR3 protein is CASSLRDTQYF. The CDR3 nucleotides are TGTGCCAGCAGTTTACGGGATACGCAGTATTTT.

Worth noting for this clone: The same CDR3 also results from other DNA sequences found in this sample. The DNA of the CDR3 is TGTGCCAGCAGCTTTGGTAGCTCCTACAATGAGCAGTTCTTC. It translates to CASSFGSSYNEQFF. The chain combines TRBV11-2 with TRBJ2-1; no firm D call. Germline CDR1 SGHAT, CDR2 FQNNGV. Trimming removed 3 bases at V and 0 bases at J, with 6 bases between. This CDR3 has 14 amino acids.

The V call is TRBV6-2 or TRBV6-3, the J call TRBJ1-5, with 7 bases identical to TRBD1. CDR3 length equals 15 residues. Per germline, CDR1 MNHEY and CDR2 SVGEGT. The trim removed 4 bases at V and 4 bases at J, leaving 7 bases unmatched. The CDR3 loop is CASSSTGSGNQPQHF. CDR3 DNA sequence: TGTGCCAGCAGTTCGACAGGGTCGGGGAATCAGCCCCAGCATTTT.

The J gene is TRBJ1-4, the V gene TRBV9; no firm D call. This CDR3 is built from 18 residues. Germline V gene sequence: CDR1 SGDLS, CDR2 YYNGEE. The V end lost 4 bases, the J end lost 0 bases, and 19 bases lay between the germline ends. CDR3 coding DNA: TGTGCCAGCAGCAACCGCGATCGGGGTTTAGCAACTAATGAAAAACTGTTTTTT. Protein sequence: CASSNRDRGLATNEKLFF.

The count of this clone is one. The gene calls are TRBV29-1 and TRBJ1-1; maybe TRBD1 (6 bases). Deletions cut 4 bases from V and 5 bases from J, with 14 bases between. The CDR3 has 13 residues. Germline CDR1 SQVTM, CDR2 ANQGSEA. The CDR3 loop reads CSVVSGRGTEAFF. In DNA, the CDR3 is TGCAGCGTTGTTTCCGGAAGGGGGACTGAAGCTTTCTTT. The variable domain in full, completed from reference TRBV29-1 and TRBJ1-1, reads SAVISQKPSRDICQRGTSLTIQCQVDSQVTMMFWYRQQPGQSLTLIATANQGSEATYESGFVIDKFPISRPNLTFSTLTVSNMSPEDSSIYLCSVVSGRGTEAFFGQGTRLTVV.

V is TRBV5-1 and J is TRBJ2-5, with D possibly matching TRBD1 (6 bases). The CDR3 is 15 residues long. The germline gives CDR1 SGHRS, CDR2 YFSETQ. The V end was cut by 3 bases, the J end by 4 bases, with 16 bases between. The CDR3: CASSSGSAGVETQYF. The CDR3 bases are TGCGCCAGCAGCTCCGGATCGGCAGGGGTAGAGACCCAGTACTTC.

The chain joins TRBV10-3 to TRBJ2-2; D gene unclear. Germline lookup yields CDR1 ENHRY and CDR2 SYGVKD. The CDR3 is 14 residues long. V dropped 7 bases and J dropped 3 bases, with 12 bases sitting between them. This chain's CDR3 is CAIKETLDTGELFF. CDR3 nucleotides: TGTGCCATCAAGGAGACTCTGGACACCGGGGAGCTGTTTTTT.

The chain couples TRBV7-2 to TRBJ2-5; 7 nucleotides align to TRBD2. The germline V gene encodes CDR1 SGHTA and CDR2 FQGNSA. This CDR3 is built from 16 residues. J lost 1 base, V lost 0 bases, and 5 bases had no gene match. This CDR3 reads CASSLAGGVIQETQYF. For the CDR3, the DNA is TGTGCCAGCAGCTTAGCGGGGGGGGTTATCCAAGAGACCCAGTACTTC.

The V gene is TRBV3-1 (or the pseudogene TRBV3-2), the J gene TRBJ1-1; D unclear. This CDR3 contains 13 residues. The V and J ends lost 0 bases and 11 bases respectively, with 13 bases between them. Germline loops: CDR1 LGHDT, CDR2 YNNKEL (reference sequence). This chain's CDR3 is CASSQDREGMAFF. Here the CDR3 DNA reads TGTGCCAGCAGCCAAGATCGGGAGGGAATGGCTTTCTTT.

The chain employs TRBV6-6 and TRBJ2-1, with 7 positions matching TRBD2. V shed 0 bases and J 4 bases; nucleotides not matched to a gene: 6. CDR1 MNHNY and CDR2 SVGAGI come from the germline V gene (reference sequence). The CDR3 is 16 amino acids. CDR3 DNA: TGTGCCAGCAGTTACTCGCCTAGCGGAGTATACAATGAGCAGTTCTTC. Translating it yields CASSYSPSGVYNEQFF.

The chain recombines TRBV5-1 with TRBJ1-4; D gene unclear. Germline V gene lookup returns CDR1 SGHRS and CDR2 YFSETQ. Trimming shortened V by 0 bases and J by 0 bases, and 6 bases separated the two germline ends. CDR3 length: 15 amino acids. The CDR3 is CASSLGAPTNEKLFF. As DNA, the CDR3 is TGCGCCAGCAGCTTGGGGGCACCAACTAATGAAAAACTGTTTTTT.

The rearrangement joins TRBV5-1 to TRBJ1-1; tentatively, D is TRBD1 (5 bases). V was cut by 4 bases and J by 5 bases, with 21 bases left in between. The germline V gene has CDR1 SGHRS and CDR2 YFSETQ. This CDR3 is 16 amino acids long. The CDR3 loop is CASSDPRSGGMTEAFF. The DNA for the CDR3 is TGCGCCAGCAGCGACCCAAGGTCGGGGGGTATGACTGAAGCTTTCTTT.

Of note for this clone: The sample carries other DNA sequences with the same CDR3. This chain joins TRBV18 and TRBJ1-3; the D is unclear. The CDR3 has 12 amino acids. Germline lookup yields CDR1 KGHSH and CDR2 LQKENI. Trimming took off 3 bases at V and 4 bases at J, with 4 bases between the two ends. The chain's CDR3 is CASSPRGNTIYF. The CDR3 nucleotides are TGTGCCAGCTCACCGAGGGGAAACACCATATATTTT.